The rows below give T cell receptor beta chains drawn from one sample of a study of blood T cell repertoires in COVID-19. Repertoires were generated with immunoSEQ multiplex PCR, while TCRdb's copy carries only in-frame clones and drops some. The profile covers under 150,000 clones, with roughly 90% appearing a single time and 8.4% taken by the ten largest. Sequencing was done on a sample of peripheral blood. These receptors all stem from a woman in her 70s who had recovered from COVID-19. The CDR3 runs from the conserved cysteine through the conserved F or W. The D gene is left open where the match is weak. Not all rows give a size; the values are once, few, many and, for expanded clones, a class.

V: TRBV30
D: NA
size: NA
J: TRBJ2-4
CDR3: CAWSVTGFGQKYIQYF
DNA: TGTGCCTGGAGTGTAACGGGTTTCGGACAGAAATACATTCAGTACTTC

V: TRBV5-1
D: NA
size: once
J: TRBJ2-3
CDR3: CASSLVEDTQYF
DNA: TGCGCCAGCAGCTTGGTGGAGGATACGCAGTATTTT

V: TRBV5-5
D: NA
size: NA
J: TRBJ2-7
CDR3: CASSILGGQLYYEQYF
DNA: TGTGCCAGCAGCATACTGGGGGGACAGCTCTACTACGAGCAGTACTTC

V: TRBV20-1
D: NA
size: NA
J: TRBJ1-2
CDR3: CRLHGSGRSTF
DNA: TGCCGACTACATGGGTCGGGTCGATCCACCTTC

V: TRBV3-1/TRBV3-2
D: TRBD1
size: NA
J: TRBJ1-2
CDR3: CASSQVGQGFGYTF
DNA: TGTGCCAGCAGCCAAGTGGGACAGGGTTTCGGCTACACCTTC

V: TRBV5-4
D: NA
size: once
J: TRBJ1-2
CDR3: CASSSIYGYTF
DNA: TGTGCCAGCAGCTCCATCTATGGCTACACCTTC

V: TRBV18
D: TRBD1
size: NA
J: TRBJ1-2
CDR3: CASSPEGTGAYTF
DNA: TGTGCCAGCTCACCGGAAGGGACAGGGGCCTACACCTTC

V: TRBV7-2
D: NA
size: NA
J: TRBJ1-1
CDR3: CASSFLQQTEAFF
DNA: TGTGCCAGCAGCTTCTTACAGCAGACTGAAGCTTTCTTT

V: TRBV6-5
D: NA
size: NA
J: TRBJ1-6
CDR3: CASSYWVGANSPLHF
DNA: TGTGCCAGCAGTTACTGGGTGGGCGCGAATTCACCCCTCCACTTT

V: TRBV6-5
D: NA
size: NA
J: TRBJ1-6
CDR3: CATRDTLSPLHF
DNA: TGTGCCACCCGGGACACTCTATCACCCCTCCACTTT

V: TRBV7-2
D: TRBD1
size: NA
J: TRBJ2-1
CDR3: CASSVDRGQVYNEQFF
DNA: TGTGCCAGCAGCGTGGACAGGGGGCAAGTCTACAATGAGCAGTTCTTC

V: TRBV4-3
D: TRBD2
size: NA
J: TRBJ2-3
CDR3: CASSQDLLFGLAGGYVDTQYF
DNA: TGCGCCAGCAGCCAAGACCTATTATTTGGGCTAGCGGGAGGGTATGTAGATACGCAGTATTTT

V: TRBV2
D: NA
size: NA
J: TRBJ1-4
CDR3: CASRSGGATNEKLFF
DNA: TGTGCCAGCAGGTCGGGGGGAGCAACTAATGAAAAACTGTTTTTT

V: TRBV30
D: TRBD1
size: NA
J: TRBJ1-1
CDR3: CAWSGTGTEAFF
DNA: TGTGCCTGGAGTGGGACAGGCACTGAAGCTTTCTTT

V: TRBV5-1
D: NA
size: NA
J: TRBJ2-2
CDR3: CASSSTTLSSELFF
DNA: TGCGCCAGCAGCAGTACTACACTATCATCGGAGCTGTTTTTT

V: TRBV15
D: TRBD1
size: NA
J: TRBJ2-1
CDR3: CATSTSGQGPYNEQFF
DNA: TGTGCCACCAGCACTTCTGGACAGGGACCTTACAATGAGCAGTTCTTC

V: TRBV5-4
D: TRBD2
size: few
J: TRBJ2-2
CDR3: CASSLTSGDTGELFF
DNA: TGTGCCAGCAGCCTGACGAGCGGGGACACCGGGGAGCTGTTTTTT

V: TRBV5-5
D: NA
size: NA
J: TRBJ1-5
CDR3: CASSLSSRGSNQPQHF
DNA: TGTGCCAGCAGCCTGTCTTCCCGCGGTAGCAATCAGCCCCAGCATTTT

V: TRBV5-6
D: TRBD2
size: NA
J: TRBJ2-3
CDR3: CASSLDGGGDTQYF
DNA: TGTGCCAGCAGCTTAGACGGGGGAGGGGATACGCAGTATTTT

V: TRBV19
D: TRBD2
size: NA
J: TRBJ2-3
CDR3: CASSSIRPGGSPDTQYF
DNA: TGTGCCAGTAGTTCTATACGCCCCGGGGGGTCCCCAGATACGCAGTATTTT

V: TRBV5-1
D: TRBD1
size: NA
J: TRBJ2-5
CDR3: CASSLAGTGWQETQYF
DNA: TGCGCCAGCAGCTTGGCCGGGACAGGGTGGCAAGAGACCCAGTACTTC

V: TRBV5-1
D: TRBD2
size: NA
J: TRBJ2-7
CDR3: CASWGGRDPYEQYF
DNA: TGCGCCAGCTGGGGGGGGAGAGATCCCTACGAGCAGTACTTC

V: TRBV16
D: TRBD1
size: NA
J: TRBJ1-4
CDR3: CASSQFFGTGSPTNEKLFF
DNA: TGTGCCAGCAGCCAATTTTTTGGGACAGGGTCCCCAACTAATGAAAAACTGTTTTTT

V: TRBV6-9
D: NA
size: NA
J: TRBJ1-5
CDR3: CASSYAVSQPQHF
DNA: TGTGCCAGCAGTTACGCGGTAAGCCAGCCCCAGCATTTT

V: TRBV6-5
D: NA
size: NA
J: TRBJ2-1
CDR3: CASSISPSSYNEQFF
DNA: TGTGCCAGCAGTATCAGCCCTAGCTCCTACAATGAGCAGTTCTTC

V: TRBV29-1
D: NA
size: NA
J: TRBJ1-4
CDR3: CSVGLVRDEKLFF
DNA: TGCAGCGTGGGGCTCGTTCGAGATGAAAAACTGTTTTTT

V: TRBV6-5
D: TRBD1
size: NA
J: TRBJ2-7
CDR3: CASSHRTGDYEQYF
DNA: TGTGCCAGCAGCCACCGGACAGGGGACTACGAGCAGTACTTC

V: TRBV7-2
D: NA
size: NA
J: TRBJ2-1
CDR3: CASSFTRGSRGLNEQFF
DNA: TGTGCCAGCAGCTTCACACGGGGTAGCAGGGGTCTCAATGAGCAGTTCTTC

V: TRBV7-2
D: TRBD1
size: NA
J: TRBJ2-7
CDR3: CASSADRGYEQYF
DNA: TGTGCCAGCAGCGCCGACAGGGGGTACGAGCAGTACTTC

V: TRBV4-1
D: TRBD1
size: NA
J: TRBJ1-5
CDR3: CASSQGRGQLTPCSNQPQHF
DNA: TGCGCCAGCAGCCAAGGGAGGGGACAGCTTACTCCCTGTAGCAATCAGCCCCAGCATTTT

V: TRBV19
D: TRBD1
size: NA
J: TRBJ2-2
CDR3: CASSIGPTGGLVGELFF
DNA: TGTGCCAGTAGTATTGGCCCGACAGGGGGCTTGGTGGGGGAGCTGTTTTTT

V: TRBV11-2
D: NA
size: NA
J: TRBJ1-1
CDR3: CASSLNAAGRAFF
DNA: TGTGCCAGCAGCTTAAACGCCGCGGGGCGCGCTTTCTTT

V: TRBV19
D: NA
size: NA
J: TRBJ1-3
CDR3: CASSTGHLGSGNTIYF
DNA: TGTGCCAGTAGTACAGGACATCTCGGCTCTGGAAACACCATATATTTT

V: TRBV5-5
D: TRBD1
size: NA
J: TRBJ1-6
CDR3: CASSLGTGGLPSDSPLHF
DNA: TGTGCCAGCAGCTTGGGGACAGGGGGCCTACCCTCCGATTCACCCCTCCACTTT

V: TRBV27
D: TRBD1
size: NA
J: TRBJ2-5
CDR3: CASRRGYGETQYF
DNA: TGTGCCAGCCGCAGGGGGTATGGAGAGACCCAGTACTTC

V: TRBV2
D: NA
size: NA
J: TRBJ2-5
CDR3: CASSARFTEGVETQYF
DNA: TGTGCCAGCAGTGCTAGGTTTACGGAGGGTGTAGAGACCCAGTACTTC

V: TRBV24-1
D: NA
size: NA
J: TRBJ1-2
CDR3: CATSDAGTPVYGYTF
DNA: TGTGCCACCAGTGACGCCGGGACACCAGTCTATGGCTACACCTTC

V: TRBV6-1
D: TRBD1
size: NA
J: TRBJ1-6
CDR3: CASSGYQGANNSPLHF
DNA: TGTGCCAGCAGTGGGTACCAGGGGGCAAATAATTCACCCCTCCACTTT